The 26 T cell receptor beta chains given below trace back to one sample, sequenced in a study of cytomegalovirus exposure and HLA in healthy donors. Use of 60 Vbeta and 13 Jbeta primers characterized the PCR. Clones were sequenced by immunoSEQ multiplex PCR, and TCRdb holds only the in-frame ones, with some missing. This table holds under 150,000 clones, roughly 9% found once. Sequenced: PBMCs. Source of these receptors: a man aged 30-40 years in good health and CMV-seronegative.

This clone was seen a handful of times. The CDR3 bases are TGTGCCAGCAGGCTAGCGGGAGGGCACTACGAGCAGTACTTC. This gives the protein CASRLAGGHYEQYF. The J gene is TRBJ2-7, the V gene TRBV6-5; TRBD2 matches 12 bases. Germline values: CDR1 MNHEY, CDR2 SVGAGI. Trimming at V came to 6 bases and at J to 3 bases, leaving 3 bases not matched to a gene. This CDR3 is 14 amino acids long.

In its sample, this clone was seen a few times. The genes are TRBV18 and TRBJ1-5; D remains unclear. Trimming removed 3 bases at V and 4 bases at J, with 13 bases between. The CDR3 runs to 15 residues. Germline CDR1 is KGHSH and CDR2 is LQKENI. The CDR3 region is CASSPNFGGNQPQHF. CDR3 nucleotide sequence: TGTGCCAGCTCACCGAATTTTGGAGGGAATCAGCCCCAGCATTTT.

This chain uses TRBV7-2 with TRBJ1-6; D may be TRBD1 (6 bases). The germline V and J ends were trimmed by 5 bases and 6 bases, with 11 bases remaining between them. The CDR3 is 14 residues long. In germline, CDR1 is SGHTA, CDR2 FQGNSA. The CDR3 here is CASSVDRFNSPLHF. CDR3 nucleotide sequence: TGTGCCAGCAGCGTGGACAGATTTAATTCACCCCTCCACTTT. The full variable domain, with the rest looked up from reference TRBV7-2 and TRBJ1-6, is GAGVSQSPSNKVTEKGKDVELRCDPISGHTALYWYRQSLGQGLEFLIYFQGNSAPDKSGLPSDRFSAERTGGSVSTLTIQRTQQEDSAVYLCASSVDRFNSPLHFGNGTRLTVT.

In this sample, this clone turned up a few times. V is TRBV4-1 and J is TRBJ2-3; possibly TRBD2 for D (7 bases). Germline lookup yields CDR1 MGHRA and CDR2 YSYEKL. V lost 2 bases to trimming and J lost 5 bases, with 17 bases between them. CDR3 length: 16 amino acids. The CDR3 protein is CASSQSEKGGKDTQYF. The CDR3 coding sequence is TGCGCCAGCAGCCAAAGTGAAAAGGGGGGGAAAGATACGCAGTATTTT.

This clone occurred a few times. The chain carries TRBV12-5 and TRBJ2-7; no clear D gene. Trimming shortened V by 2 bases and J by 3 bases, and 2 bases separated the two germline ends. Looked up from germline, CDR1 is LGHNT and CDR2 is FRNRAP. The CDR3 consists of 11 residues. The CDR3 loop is CASGLLYEQYF. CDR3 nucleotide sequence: TGTGCTAGTGGTTTGCTCTACGAGCAGTACTTC. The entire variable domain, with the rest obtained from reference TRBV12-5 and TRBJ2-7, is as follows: DARVTQTPRHKVTEMGQEVTMRCQPILGHNTVFWYRQTMMQGLELLAYFRNRAPLDDSGMPKDRFSAEMPDATLATLKIQPSEPRDSAVYFCASGLLYEQYFGPGTRLTVT.

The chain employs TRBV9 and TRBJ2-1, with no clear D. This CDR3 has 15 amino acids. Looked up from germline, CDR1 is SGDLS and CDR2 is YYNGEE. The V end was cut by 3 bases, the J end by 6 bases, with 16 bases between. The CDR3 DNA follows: TGTGCCAGCAGCGACAGTTCTTCAGGCTTCAATGAGCAGTTCTTC. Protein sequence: CASSDSSSGFNEQFF.

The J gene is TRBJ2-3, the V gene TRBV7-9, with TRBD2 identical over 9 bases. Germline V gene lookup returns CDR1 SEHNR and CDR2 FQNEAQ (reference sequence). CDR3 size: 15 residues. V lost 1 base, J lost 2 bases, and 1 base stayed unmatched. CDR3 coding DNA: TGTGCCAGCAGCTTAGGGACTAGCGTCACAGATACGCAGTATTTT. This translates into CASSLGTSVTDTQYF.

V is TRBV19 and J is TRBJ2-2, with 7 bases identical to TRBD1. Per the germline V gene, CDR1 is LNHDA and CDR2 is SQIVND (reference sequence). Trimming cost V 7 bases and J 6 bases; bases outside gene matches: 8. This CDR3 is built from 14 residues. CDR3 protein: CASKITGVAGELFF. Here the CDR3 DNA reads TGTGCCAGTAAAATCACAGGGGTGGCCGGGGAGCTGTTTTTT.

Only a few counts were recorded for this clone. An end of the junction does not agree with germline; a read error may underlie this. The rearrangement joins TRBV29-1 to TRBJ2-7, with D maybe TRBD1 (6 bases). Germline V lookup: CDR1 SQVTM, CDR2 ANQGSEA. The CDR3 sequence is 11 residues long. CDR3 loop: CSVRTAYEQYF. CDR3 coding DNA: TGCAGCGTTCGGACAGCCTATGAGCAGTACTTC.

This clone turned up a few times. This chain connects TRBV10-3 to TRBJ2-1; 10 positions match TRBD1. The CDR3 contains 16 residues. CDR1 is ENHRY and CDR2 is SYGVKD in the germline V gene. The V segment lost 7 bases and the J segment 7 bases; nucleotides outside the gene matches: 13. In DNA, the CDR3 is TGTGCCATCACTCCTGGTTGGGGACAGGGGAGTAATGAGCAGTTCTTC. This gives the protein CAITPGWGQGSNEQFF.

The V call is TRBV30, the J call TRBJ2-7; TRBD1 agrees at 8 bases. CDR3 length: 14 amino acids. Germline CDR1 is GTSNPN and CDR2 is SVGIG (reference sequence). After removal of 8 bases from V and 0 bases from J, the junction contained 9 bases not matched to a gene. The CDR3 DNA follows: TGTGCCCAAGACAGGGGTCAAAGCTCCTACGAGCAGTACTTC. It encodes CAQDRGQSSYEQYF.

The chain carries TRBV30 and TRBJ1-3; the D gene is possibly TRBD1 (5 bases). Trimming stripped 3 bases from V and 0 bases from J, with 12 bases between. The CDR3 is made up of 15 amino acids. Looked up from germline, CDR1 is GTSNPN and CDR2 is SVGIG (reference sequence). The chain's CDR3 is CAWSLDGHSGNTIYF. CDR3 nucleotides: TGTGCCTGGAGCCTCGACGGACACTCTGGAAACACCATATATTTT.

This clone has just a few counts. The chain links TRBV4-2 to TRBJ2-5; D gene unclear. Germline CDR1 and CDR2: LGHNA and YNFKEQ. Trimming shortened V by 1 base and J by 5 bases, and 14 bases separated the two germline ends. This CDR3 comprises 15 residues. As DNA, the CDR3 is TGTGCCAGCAGCCAAGCGTCATCCGATCGGGAGACCCAGTACTTC. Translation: CASSQASSDRETQYF.

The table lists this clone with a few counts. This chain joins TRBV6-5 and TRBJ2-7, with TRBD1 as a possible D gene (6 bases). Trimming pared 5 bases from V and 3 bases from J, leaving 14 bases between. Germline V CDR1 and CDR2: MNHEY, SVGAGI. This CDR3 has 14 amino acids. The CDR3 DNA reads TGTGCCAGCAGTAACCCCGGGACACACTACGAGCAGTACTTC. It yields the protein CASSNPGTHYEQYF.

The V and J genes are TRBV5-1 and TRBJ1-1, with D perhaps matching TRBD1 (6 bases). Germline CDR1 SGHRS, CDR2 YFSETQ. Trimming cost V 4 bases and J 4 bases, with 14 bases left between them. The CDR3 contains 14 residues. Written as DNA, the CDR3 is TGCGCCAGCAGCCCGTTGAAAGGGGGCACTGAAGCTTTCTTT. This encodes CASSPLKGGTEAFF.

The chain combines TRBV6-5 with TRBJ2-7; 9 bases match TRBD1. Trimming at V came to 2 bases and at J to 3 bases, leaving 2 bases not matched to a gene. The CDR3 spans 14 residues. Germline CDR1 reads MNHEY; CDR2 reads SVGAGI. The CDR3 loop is CASSYQTGGYEQYF. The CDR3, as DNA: TGTGCCAGCAGTTACCAGACAGGGGGCTACGAGCAGTACTTC.

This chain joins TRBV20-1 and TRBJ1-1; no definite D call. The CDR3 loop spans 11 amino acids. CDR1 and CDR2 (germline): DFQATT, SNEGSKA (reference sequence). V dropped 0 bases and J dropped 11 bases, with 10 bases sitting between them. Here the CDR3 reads CSAREASPAFF. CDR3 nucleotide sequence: TGCAGTGCTAGAGAAGCGTCACCCGCTTTCTTT.

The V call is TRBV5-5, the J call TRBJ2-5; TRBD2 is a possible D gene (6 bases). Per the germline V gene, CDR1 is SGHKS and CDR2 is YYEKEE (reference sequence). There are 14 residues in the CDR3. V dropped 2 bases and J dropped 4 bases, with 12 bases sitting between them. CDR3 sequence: CASSFGWRGETQYF. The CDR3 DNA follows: TGTGCCAGCAGCTTTGGGTGGAGGGGAGAGACCCAGTACTTC.

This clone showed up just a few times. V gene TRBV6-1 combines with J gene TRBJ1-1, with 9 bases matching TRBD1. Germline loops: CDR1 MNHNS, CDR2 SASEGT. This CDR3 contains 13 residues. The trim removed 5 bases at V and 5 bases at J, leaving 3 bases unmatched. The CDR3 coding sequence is TGTGCCAGCAGTACCGGGACAGGGACTGAAGCTTTCTTT. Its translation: CASSTGTGTEAFF.

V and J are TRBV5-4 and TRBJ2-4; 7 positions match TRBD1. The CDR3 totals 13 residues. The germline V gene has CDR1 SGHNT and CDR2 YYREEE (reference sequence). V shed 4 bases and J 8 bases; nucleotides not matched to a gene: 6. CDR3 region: CASSIDRAYIQYF. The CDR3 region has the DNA TGTGCCAGCAGCATCGACAGGGCATACATTCAGTACTTC.

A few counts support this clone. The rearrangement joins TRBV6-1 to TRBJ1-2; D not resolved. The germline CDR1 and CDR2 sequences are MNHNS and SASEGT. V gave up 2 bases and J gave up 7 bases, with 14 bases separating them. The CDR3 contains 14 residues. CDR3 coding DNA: TGTGCCAGCAGTGAACGCACGGGGAGAGTTGGCTACACCTTC. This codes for CASSERTGRVGYTF.

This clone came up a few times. Here the CDR3 DNA reads TGTGCCAGCAGCTCGGGACAGGCTCGCGAGCAGTACTTC. Its protein product is CASSSGQAREQYF. J is TRBJ2-7 and V is TRBV7-9, with 8 bases that match TRBD1. This CDR3 has 13 residues. The junction had 5 bases not matched to a gene; V was cut back by 4 bases and J by 6 bases. From germline, CDR1 is SEHNR and CDR2 FQNEAQ (reference sequence).

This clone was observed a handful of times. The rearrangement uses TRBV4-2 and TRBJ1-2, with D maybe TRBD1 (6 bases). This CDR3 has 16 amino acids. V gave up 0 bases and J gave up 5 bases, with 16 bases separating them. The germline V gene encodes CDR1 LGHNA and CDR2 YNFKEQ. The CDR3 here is CASSQDRDIGVYGYTF. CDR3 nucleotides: TGTGCCAGCAGCCAAGATAGGGACATCGGGGTTTATGGCTACACCTTC.

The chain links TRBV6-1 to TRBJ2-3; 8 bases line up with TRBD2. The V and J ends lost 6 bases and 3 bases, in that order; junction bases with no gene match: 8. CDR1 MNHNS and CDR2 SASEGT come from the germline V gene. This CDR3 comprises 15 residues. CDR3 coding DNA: TGTGCCAGCAGCCTCGGGGGGGTAGCAACAGATACGCAGTATTTT. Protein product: CASSLGGVATDTQYF.

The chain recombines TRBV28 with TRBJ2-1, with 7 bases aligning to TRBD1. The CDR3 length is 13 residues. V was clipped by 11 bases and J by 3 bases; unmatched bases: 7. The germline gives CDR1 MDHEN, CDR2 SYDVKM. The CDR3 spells CAAAGTVYNEQFF. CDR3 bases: TGTGCCGCCGCCGGGACAGTCTACAATGAGCAGTTCTTC.

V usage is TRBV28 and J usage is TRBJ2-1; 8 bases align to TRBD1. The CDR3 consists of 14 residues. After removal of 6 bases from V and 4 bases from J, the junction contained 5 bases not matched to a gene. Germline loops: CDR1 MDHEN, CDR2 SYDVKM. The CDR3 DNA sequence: TGTGCCAGCAGCGCCGGGACAGGTTACAATGAGCAGTTCTTC. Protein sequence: CASSAGTGYNEQFF.